Presented here are 20 T cell receptor beta chains from one specimen sequenced in a study of OX40 agonist ivuxolimab in advanced cancers. TCRdb keeps only in-frame clones here, not all; method: immunoSEQ multiplex PCR. The sample holds about 60,000 clones; about nine tenths are singletons and the top ten take around 0.65%. Sequences were derived from CD4+ or CD8+ T cells sorted from blood, sampled in a trial of the OX40 agonist ivuxolimab. All receptors come from an adult with an advanced solid tumor such as melanoma, head and neck, liver or kidney cancer.

The chain links TRBV5-4 to TRBJ2-2, with 7 bases aligning to TRBD2. V gave up 4 bases and J gave up 2 bases; unmatched junction bases: 8. Germline CDR1 and CDR2: SGHNT and YYREEE (reference sequence). This CDR3 contains 16 residues. The CDR3 spells CASSPRSGGNTGELFF. Written as DNA, the CDR3 is TGTGCCAGCAGCCCAAGGTCGGGGGGAAACACCGGGGAGCTGTTTTTT.

This chain links TRBV5-6 with TRBJ1-5; D perhaps matches TRBD1 (5 bases). The CDR3 runs 14 residues. V gave up 0 bases and J gave up 3 bases, with 7 bases separating them. Germline CDR1 and CDR2: SGHDT and YYEEEE. The CDR3 sequence: CASSLGQHNQPQHF. The CDR3 bases are TGTGCCAGCAGCTTGGGACAGCACAATCAGCCCCAGCATTTT.

Written as DNA, the CDR3 is TGTGCCAGTCGAGTAGGGGAAGGGAGCAATCAGCCCCAGCATTTT. Translation: CASRVGEGSNQPQHF. V usage is TRBV19 and J usage is TRBJ1-5; weak D call: TRBD1 (5 bases). The CDR3 length is 15 residues. Germline V CDR1 and CDR2: LNHDA, SQIVND (reference sequence). V lost 8 bases to trimming and J lost 1 base, with 15 bases between them.

This clone was observed a single time. V and J are TRBV5-1 and TRBJ1-3; TRBD1 agrees at 7 bases. The CDR3 consists of 17 residues. Per germline, CDR1 SGHRS and CDR2 YFSETQ. Trimming cost V 0 bases and J 0 bases; bases outside gene matches: 6. DNA for the CDR3: TGCGCCAGCAGCTTGGGCCCGACAGGGTCCTCTGGAAACACCATATATTTT. This gives the protein CASSLGPTGSSGNTIYF.

The chain joins TRBV7-2 to TRBJ1-1; 9 nucleotides agree with TRBD1. Germline V gives CDR1 SGHTA, CDR2 FQGNSA. J was trimmed by 11 bases and V by 1 base; bases with no gene match: 5. The CDR3 spans 13 residues. The CDR3 DNA sequence: TGTGCCAGCAGCTTAGGGGACAGGGCATGGGCTTTCTTT. Protein product: CASSLGDRAWAFF. The full variable domain, with the rest looked up from reference TRBV7-2 and TRBJ1-1, is GAGVSQSPSNKVTEKGKDVELRCDPISGHTALYWYRQSLGQGLEFLIYFQGNSAPDKSGLPSDRFSAERTGGSVSTLTIQRTQQEDSAVYLCASSLGDRAWAFFGQGTRLTVV.

This clone was seen only once. This chain links TRBV28 with TRBJ2-7; perhaps D is TRBD1 or TRBD2 (6 bases each). Trimming pared 3 bases from V and 4 bases from J, leaving 13 bases between. The CDR3 runs to 14 residues. Germline lookup yields CDR1 MDHEN and CDR2 SYDVKM. For the CDR3, the DNA is TGTGCCAGCAGTTTCCCAGGGGACTCATACGAGCAGTACTTC. It encodes CASSFPGDSYEQYF.

The V and J genes are TRBV27 and TRBJ2-7; tentatively, D is TRBD2 (6 bases). V dropped 3 bases and J dropped 0 bases, with 15 bases sitting between them. This CDR3 region has 16 residues. Germline assignment: CDR1 MNHEY and CDR2 SMNVEV (reference sequence). The CDR3 loop is CASSFHGTLSSYEQYF. CDR3 in DNA: TGTGCCAGCAGTTTCCACGGGACTCTCAGCTCCTACGAGCAGTACTTC.

The rearrangement joins TRBV9 to TRBJ2-7; TRBD2 aligns across 7 bases. With V trimmed by 4 bases and J by 5 bases, 6 bases remained unmatched. Germline CDR1 is SGDLS and CDR2 is YYNGEE. The CDR3 runs to 13 residues. As DNA, the CDR3 is TGTGCCAGCAGCAACGCGGCGGGGGACGAGCAGTACTTC. It encodes CASSNAAGDEQYF. Full variable domain (rest looked up from reference TRBV9 and TRBJ2-7): DSGVTQTPKHLITATGQRVTLRCSPRSGDLSVYWYQQSLDQGLQFLIQYYNGEERAKGNILERFSAQQFPDLHSELNLSSLELGDSALYFCASSNAAGDEQYFGPGTRLTVT.

This chain connects TRBV2 to TRBJ1-6; D gene uncertain. Per germline, CDR1 SNHLY and CDR2 FYNNEI. Trimming took off 6 bases at V and 9 bases at J, with 21 bases between the two ends. The CDR3 is 16 residues long. DNA for the CDR3: TGTGCCAGCAGAATACGCTCTACGGTTTTCTCTTCACCCCTCCACTTT. Translation: CASRIRSTVFSSPLHF.

J is TRBJ2-7 and V is TRBV10-3; possible D gene TRBD1, 5 bases. The germline gives CDR1 ENHRY, CDR2 SYGVKD. V was cut by 4 bases and J by 2 bases, with 9 bases left in between. This CDR3 spans 13 amino acids. The CDR3 DNA follows: TGTGCCATCAGTGCACAGGTGACCTACGAGCAGTACTTC. Residues: CAISAQVTYEQYF.

The chain carries TRBV28 and TRBJ2-1, with 8 bases lining up with TRBD1. CDR3 size: 14 residues. The J segment lost 7 bases and the V segment lost 5 bases, leaving 7 bases of the junction unmatched. Per germline, CDR1 MDHEN and CDR2 SYDVKM. The CDR3 DNA reads TGTGCCAGCAGTACGACAGGGGTGGGAAATGAGCAGTTCTTC. This encodes CASSTTGVGNEQFF.

The CDR3 protein is CASSLVGPNTGELFF. For the CDR3, the DNA is TGCGCCAGCAGCTTGGTTGGCCCGAACACCGGGGAGCTGTTTTTT. V is TRBV5-1 and J is TRBJ2-2; D not certain. The germline V gene encodes CDR1 SGHRS and CDR2 YFSETQ. Trimming cost V 0 bases and J 0 bases, with 6 bases left between them. There are 15 residues in the CDR3.

The V call is TRBV27, the J call TRBJ2-7, with 8 bases identical to TRBD2. The V gene end was trimmed by 5 bases and the J gene end by 5 bases; junction bases not matched to a gene: 11. The CDR3 totals 15 residues. CDR1 and CDR2 from the germline V gene are MNHEY and SMNVEV (reference sequence). CDR3: CASSREGLPTDEQYF. The CDR3 DNA reads as TGTGCCAGCAGTCGGGAGGGCCTACCAACGGACGAGCAGTACTTC.

CDR3 residues: CASSRGTGLLNEQFF. CDR3 sequence (DNA): TGTGCCAGCAGCCGGGGGACAGGGCTTCTCAATGAGCAGTTCTTC. The V and J genes are TRBV11-3 and TRBJ2-1; TRBD1 aligns across 9 bases. The CDR3 totals 15 residues. With V trimmed by 5 bases and J by 6 bases, 8 bases remained unmatched. Per the germline V gene, CDR1 is SGHNT and CDR2 is YENEEA.

The chain couples TRBV7-9 to TRBJ1-1; a weak D match, TRBD1 (5 bases). CDR1 is SEHNR, CDR2 FQNEAQ, per germline (reference sequence). V lost 0 bases and J 4 bases, leaving 12 bases between the germline ends. The CDR3 consists of 15 residues. The CDR3 is CASSLAGGFGTEAFF. The CDR3 nucleotides are TGTGCCAGCAGCTTAGCCGGGGGTTTTGGCACTGAAGCTTTCTTT.

The V and J genes are TRBV7-3 and TRBJ2-5; D uncertain. Germline V gene data show CDR1 as SGHTA and CDR2 as FQGTGA. The CDR3 sequence is 13 residues long. Between the trimmed V and J ends, which lost 1 base and 5 bases, there was a span of 8 bases. CDR3 amino acids: CASSLNYVETQYF. The CDR3 region has the DNA TGTGCCAGCAGCTTAAATTACGTTGAGACCCAGTACTTC.

V is TRBV9 and J is TRBJ1-3, with D unclear. Deletions cut 0 bases from V and 0 bases from J, with 10 bases between. This CDR3 is built from 16 residues. CDR1 and CDR2 (germline): SGDLS, YYNGEE. The CDR3, as DNA: TGTGCCAGCAGCGTAGGAAGAGCAGCCTCTGGAAACACCATATATTTT. Its protein product is CASSVGRAASGNTIYF.

V gene TRBV4-1 combines with J gene TRBJ1-2; 10 nucleotides agree with TRBD1. The V and J ends lost 5 bases and 5 bases, in that order; junction bases with no gene match: 8. Per the germline V gene, CDR1 is MGHRA and CDR2 is YSYEKL. The CDR3 is 15 amino acids. The CDR3 coding sequence is TGCGCCAGCAGCGACCCGACAGGGGGCAAATATGGCTACACCTTC. This codes for CASSDPTGGKYGYTF.

CDR3 nucleotides: TGTGCCAGCAGCTCCGAAGCCTACAATGAGCAGTTCTTC. It is translated as CASSSEAYNEQFF. This chain links TRBV11-3 with TRBJ2-1, with D hard to call. V shed 4 bases and J shed 2 bases, with 6 bases lying between them. Looked up from germline, CDR1 is SGHNT and CDR2 is YENEEA. CDR3 size: 13 residues. The full variable domain, completed using reference TRBV11-3 and TRBJ2-1, is EAGVVQSPRYKIIEKKQPVAFWCNPISGHNTLYWYLQNLGQGPELLIRYENEEAVDDSQLPKDRFSAERLKGVDSTLKIQPAELGDSAVYLCASSSEAYNEQFFGPGTRLTVL.

The V gene is TRBV5-1, the J gene TRBJ1-1; D is possibly TRBD1 (6 bases). The CDR3 contains 16 residues. The germline V and J ends were trimmed by 4 bases and 6 bases, with 22 bases remaining between them. Germline V gene lookup returns CDR1 SGHRS and CDR2 YFSETQ. The DNA of the CDR3 is TGCGCCAGCAGCCAGAATCCGGGGGCCGGGGTGGCTGAAGCTTTCTTT. Residues: CASSQNPGAGVAEAFF.